This T cell receptor beta chain comes out of a study of cytomegalovirus exposure and HLA in healthy donors. The PCR was carried out with 60 Vbeta primers and 13 Jbeta primers. Produced via immunoSEQ multiplex PCR; TCRdb's table is partial and in-frame only. This table holds 120,000 to 150,000 clones, more than 70% found once. CDR1 and CDR2 (germline): KGHSH, LQKENI. This CDR3 is 16 amino acids long. Trimming took 4 bases from V and 8 from J, leaving 20 bases between them. This TCR came from a male donor in good health and CMV-seropositive. V gene TRBV18 combines with J gene TRBJ1-4, with D hard to call. The sample consisted of PBMCs. In DNA, the CDR3 is TGTGCCAGCTCACTTAGACGGAGTCGGGTAGAGGAAAAACTGTTTTTT. Amino acid sequence: CASSLRRSRVEEKLFF.